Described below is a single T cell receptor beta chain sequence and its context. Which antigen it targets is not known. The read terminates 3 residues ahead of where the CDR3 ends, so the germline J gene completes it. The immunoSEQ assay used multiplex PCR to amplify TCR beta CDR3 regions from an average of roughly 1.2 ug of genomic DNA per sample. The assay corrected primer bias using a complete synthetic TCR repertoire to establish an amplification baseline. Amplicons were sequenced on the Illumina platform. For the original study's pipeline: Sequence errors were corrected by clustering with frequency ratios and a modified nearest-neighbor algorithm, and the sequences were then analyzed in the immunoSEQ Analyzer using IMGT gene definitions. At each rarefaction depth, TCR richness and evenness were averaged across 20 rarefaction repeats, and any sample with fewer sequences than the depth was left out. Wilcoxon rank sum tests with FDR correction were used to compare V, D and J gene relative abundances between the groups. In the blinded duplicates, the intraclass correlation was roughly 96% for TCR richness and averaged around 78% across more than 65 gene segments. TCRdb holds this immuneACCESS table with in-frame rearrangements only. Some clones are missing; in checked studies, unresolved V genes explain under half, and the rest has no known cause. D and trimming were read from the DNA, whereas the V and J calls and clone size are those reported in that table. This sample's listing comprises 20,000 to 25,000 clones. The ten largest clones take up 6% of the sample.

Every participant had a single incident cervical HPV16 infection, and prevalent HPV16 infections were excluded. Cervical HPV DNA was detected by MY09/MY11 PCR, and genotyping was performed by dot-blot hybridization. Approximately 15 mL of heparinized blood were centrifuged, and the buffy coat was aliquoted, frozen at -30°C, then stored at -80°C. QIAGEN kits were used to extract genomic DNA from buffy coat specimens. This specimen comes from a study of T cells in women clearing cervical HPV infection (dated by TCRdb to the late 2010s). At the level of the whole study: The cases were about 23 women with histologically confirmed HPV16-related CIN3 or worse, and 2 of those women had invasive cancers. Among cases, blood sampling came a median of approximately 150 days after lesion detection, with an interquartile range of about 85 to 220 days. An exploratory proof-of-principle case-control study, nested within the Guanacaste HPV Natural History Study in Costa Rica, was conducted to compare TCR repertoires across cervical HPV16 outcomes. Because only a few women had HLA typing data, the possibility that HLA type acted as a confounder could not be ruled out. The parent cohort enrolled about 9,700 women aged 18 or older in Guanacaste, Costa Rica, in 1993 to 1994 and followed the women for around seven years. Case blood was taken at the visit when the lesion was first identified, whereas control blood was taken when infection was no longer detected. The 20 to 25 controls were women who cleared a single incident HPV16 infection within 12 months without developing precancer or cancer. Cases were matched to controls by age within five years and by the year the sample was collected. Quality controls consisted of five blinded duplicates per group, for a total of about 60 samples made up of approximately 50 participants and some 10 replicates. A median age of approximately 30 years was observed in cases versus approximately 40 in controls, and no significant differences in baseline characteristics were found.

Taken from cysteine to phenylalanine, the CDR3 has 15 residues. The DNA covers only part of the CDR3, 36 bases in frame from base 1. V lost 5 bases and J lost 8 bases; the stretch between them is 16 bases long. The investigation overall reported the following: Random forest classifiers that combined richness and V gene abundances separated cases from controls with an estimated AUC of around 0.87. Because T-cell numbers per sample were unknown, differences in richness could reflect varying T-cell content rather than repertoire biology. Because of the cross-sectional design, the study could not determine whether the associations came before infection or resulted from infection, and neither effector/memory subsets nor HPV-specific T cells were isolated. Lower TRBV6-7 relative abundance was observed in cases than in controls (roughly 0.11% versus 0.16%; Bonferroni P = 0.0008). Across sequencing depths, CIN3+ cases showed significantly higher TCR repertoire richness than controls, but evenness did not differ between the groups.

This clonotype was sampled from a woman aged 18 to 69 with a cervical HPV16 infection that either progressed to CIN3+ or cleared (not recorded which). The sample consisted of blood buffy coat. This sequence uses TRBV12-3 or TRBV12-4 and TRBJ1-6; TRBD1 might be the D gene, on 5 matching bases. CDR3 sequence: CASSKGLGPDSPLHF. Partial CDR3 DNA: TGTGCCAGCAGTAAGGGACTCGGCCCCGATTCACCC.